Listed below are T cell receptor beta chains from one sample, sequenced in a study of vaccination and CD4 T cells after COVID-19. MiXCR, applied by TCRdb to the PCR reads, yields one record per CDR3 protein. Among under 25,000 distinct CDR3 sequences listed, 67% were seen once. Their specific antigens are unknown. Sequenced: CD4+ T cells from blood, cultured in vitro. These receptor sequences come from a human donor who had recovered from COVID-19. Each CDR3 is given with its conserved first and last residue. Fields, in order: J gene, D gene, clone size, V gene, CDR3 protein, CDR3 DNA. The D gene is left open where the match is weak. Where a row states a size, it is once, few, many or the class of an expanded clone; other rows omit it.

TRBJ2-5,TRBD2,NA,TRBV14,CASSQYGRASSETQYF,TGTGCCAGCAGCCAGTACGGGAGGGCCTCTTCAGAGACCCAGTACTTC
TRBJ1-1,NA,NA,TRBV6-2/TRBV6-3,CATQLNTEAFF,TGTGCCACCCAGCTGAACACTGAAGCTTTCTTT
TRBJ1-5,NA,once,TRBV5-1,CASSLSTGPNQPQHF,TGCGCCAGCAGCTTGTCAACGGGACCAAATCAGCCCCAGCATTTT
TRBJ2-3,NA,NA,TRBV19,CASSLPQRASTQYF,TGTGCCAGTAGCCTCCCTCAAAGAGCCAGTACGCAGTATTTT
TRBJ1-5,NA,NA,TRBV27,CASSPPVVQGGRGPQHF,TGTGCCAGCAGTCCCCCAGTCGTCCAGGGAGGACGAGGGCCCCAGCATTTT
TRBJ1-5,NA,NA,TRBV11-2,CASSLAGGSNQPQHF,TGTGCCAGCAGCTTAGCTGGGGGTAGCAATCAGCCCCAGCATTTT
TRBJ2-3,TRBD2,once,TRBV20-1,CSALTSGMSDTQYF,TGCAGTGCTTTAACTAGCGGGATGTCAGATACGCAGTATTTT
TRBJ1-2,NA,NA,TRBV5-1,CASSFRAGDSEGYTF,TGCGCCAGCAGCTTTCGGGCAGGGGATAGTGAGGGCTACACCTTC
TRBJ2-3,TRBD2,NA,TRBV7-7,CASSLNSGRTDTQYF,TGTGCTAGCAGCCTAAATAGCGGGAGGACAGATACGCAGTATTTT
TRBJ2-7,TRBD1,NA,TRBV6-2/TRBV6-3,CASSLGQGGPYEQYF,TGTGCCAGCAGCCTTGGACAGGGAGGCCCCTACGAGCAGTACTTC
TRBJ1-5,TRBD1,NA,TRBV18,CASSPGQGIQPQHF,TGTGCCAGCTCACCGGGACAGGGGATCCAGCCCCAGCATTTT
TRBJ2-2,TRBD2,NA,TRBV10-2,CASSESSRGSGRARNTGELFF,TGCGCCAGCAGTGAGTCGTCCCGGGGTAGCGGGAGGGCCAGGAACACCGGGGAGCTGTTTTTT
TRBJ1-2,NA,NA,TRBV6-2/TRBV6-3,CAIMSGEGRSYGYTF,TGTGCCATAATGTCCGGAGAGGGGCGATCCTATGGCTACACCTTC
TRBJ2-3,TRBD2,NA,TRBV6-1,CASRSSGAGTDTQYF,TGTGCCAGCAGGTCTAGCGGGGCGGGTACAGATACGCAGTATTTT
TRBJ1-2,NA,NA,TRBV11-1,CASSLSPDPRHGYTF,TGTGCCAGCAGCTTATCCCCCGACCCCAGGCATGGCTACACCTTC
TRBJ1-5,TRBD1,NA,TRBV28,CASSYTGARNQPQHF,TGTGCCAGCAGTTACACAGGGGCCAGAAATCAGCCCCAGCATTTT